This TCR beta chain was sequenced for a study of CD8 T cells in Susac syndrome. Germline trimming cut 6 bases from V and 4 bases from J; bases unmatched to any gene: 12. This CDR3 comprises 15 residues. Germline loops: CDR1 DFQATT, CDR2 SNEGSKA (reference sequence). After extraction with the RNeasy kit, about 0.5 to 1 ug of the RNA was reverse transcribed using random hexamers. Amplification of the TCR beta CDR3 was carried out by immunoSEQ multiplex PCR, which spanned a total of 54 Vbeta and 13 Jbeta segments. TCRdb processed the immunoSEQ multiplex PCR reads anew with MiXCR; each CDR3 protein has one entry. The sample records around 170,000 distinct CDR3 sequences, 90% to 96% being singletons.

The sequencing sample was made of CD4+ T cells from PBMCs. The rearrangement joins TRBV20-1 to TRBJ2-3, with TRBD2 matching 8 bases. This clonotype was obtained from a human donor with Susac syndrome. CDR3 residues: CSAIKAGVFADTQYF. CDR3 bases: TGCAGTGCGATTAAAGCGGGGGTGTTCGCAGATACGCAGTATTTT.